This T cell receptor (beta chain) was documented in a study of PD-1 blockade in classical Hodgkin lymphoma (dated by TCRdb to the early 2020s). With regard to the full study: Nivolumab dosing was 3 mg/kg intravenously every 2 weeks, continuing until either disease progression or unacceptable toxicity. To define a peripheral blood immune signature of response to PD-1 blockade in classical Hodgkin lymphoma, the study combined TCR beta sequencing with CyTOF.

According to the study, the label for this sample's time point signals: cycle 4 day 1 (C4D1), after more than five weeks of nivolumab. All trial patients had relapsed after autologous stem cell transplantation, with cohorts A, B and C differing in prior brentuximab vedotin exposure. The trial cohort comprised some 60 patients with relapsed/refractory classical Hodgkin lymphoma whose best overall responses were complete response, partial response or progressive disease. Single-agent nivolumab was administered to trial patients in the multi-cohort phase II CheckMate 205 trial. An independent review committee assessed best overall response by applying the 2007 International Working Group response criteria. Trial PBMCs were collected immediately before nivolumab initiation (C1D1) and during therapy at cycle 2 day 1 and cycle 4 day 1. Peripheral blood was collected in 8 mL Vacutainer Cell Preparation Tubes, from which PBMCs were isolated by centrifugation and then cryopreserved.

The study at large found these results: Trial patients achieving complete response had baseline diversity similar to newly diagnosed patients, whereas partial responders and progressors had significantly lower diversity. Baseline TCR diversity was reported as lower in newly diagnosed patients than in healthy donors, and lower still in relapsed/refractory patients. Lower diversity was observed in patients in whom nivolumab was started less than 1 year after ASCT, and these patients were excluded from later analyses so that confounding by immune reconstitution would be avoided. The study was limited to a single clinical trial cohort, and causes of repertoire differences, possibly disease activity or prior therapy, remained undefined. By C4D1, a significant rise was seen in CD4+ TCR diversity but not in CD8+ TCR diversity (p=0.0027 vs p=0.16), and the rise was most apparent among complete responders (p=0.02).

V and J lose 3 bases and 7 bases, and a span of 10 bases separates them. From its cysteine to its phenylalanine, the CDR3 spans 13 amino acids. Only the CDR3 DNA is retained, 39 bases long and in frame from the first base. CDR1 is given as WNHNN and CDR2 as SYGVQD, both from the germline V gene (reference sequence). As to this clone: Its antigen is not yet known. No base quality information exists; no much larger clone differs at one position.

The Qiagen DNeasy kit was used to extract genomic DNA from unsorted PBMCs and from the negatively selected CD4+ and CD8+ fractions. Using primers that anneal to V and J segments, immunoSEQ multiplex PCR amplified the TCR beta CDR3 regions. A synthetic immune receptor repertoire was used to minimize amplification bias, and any residual bias was removed computationally once sequencing was done. Per the original workflow: Custom Python scripts were used to quantify repertoire diversity as the Shannon entropy index. Unsorted, CD4+ and CD8+ repertoires were examined separately, except in combined analyses, for which CD4+ and CD8+ sequences were merged in silico. A clone counted as expanded when the clone's frequency after treatment rose at least 2-fold relative to C1D1, and clones undetected at baseline were given a pseudocount of 0.5. Singleton clones were defined as clones with 0 or 1 copy at C1D1, and non-singleton clones were defined as clones with 2 or more copies. Clones expanded in unsorted samples were annotated as CD4+, CD8+ or unknown by matching protein sequences in sorted samples from the same patient. Diversity changes from C1D1 to C4D1 were tested in paired samples using Wilcoxon tests. What TCRdb holds here is the immuneACCESS table cut down to in-frame rearrangements. Part of the clones is not present; checked against another copy, under half of the missing clones reflect an unresolved V gene, and the others are unexplained. V and J calls plus clone size are reproduced from that table; the DNA served to infer D and trimming. Recorded for this sample are tens of thousands of clones; 90% to 95% of them occurred a single time. The top ten clonotypes cover 6.5% to 9.5% of the sample.

This TCR was recovered from a human donor with classical Hodgkin lymphoma. Sample: peripheral blood mononuclear cells (PBMCs), taken before the fourth cycle of nivolumab. The chain joins TRBV10-1 to TRBJ1-5; TRBD1 is a weak D gene call, 5 bases matching. The CDR3 region has the sequence CASSDTRGQPQHF. The DNA sequence is given as TGCGCCAGCAGTGATACACGGGGCCAGCCCCAGCATTTT.